What follows is one T cell receptor (beta chain) and its context. What it binds is unknown. This may stem from a read error, because a much larger clone lies one nucleotide away. The data derive from a study of read filtering for tumor transcriptome and immune sequencing. Background on the study: Revised staging placed eight or nine patients in R-ISS I, roughly 17 in II, more than five in III. Whole-study findings and limits: Even smaller IR-seq throughput identified most shared clonotypes. The CD138-negative fraction was mixed bone marrow immune cells, not pure T cells. Single-read clonotypes: about 81.9% of IR-seq clonotypes (about 3.5% of reads), around three quarters of RNA-seq clonotypes (44.6% of reads).

This library used 300 to 450 ng RNA and molecular barcoded adaptors spanning alpha/delta and beta/gamma chains. TCRdb reprocessed the reads via MiXCR and lists one record per CDR3 protein. Of about 57,000 distinct CDR3 sequences listed, around a fifth are singletons. Germline V gene lookup returns CDR1 MDHEN and CDR2 SYDVKM. V shed 1 base and J shed 6 bases, with 9 bases lying between them. The CDR3 loop spans 13 amino acids. V gene TRBV28 combines with J gene TRBJ1-1; no clear D. Sequencing was carried out using a population of CD138-negative cells sorted from bone marrow. The sequence was obtained from a donor at least 40 years old with multiple myeloma. The CDR3 DNA reads TGTGCCAGCAGTTTATCCAGTTCCGCTGAAGCTTTCTTT. Translated, it gives CASSLSSSAEAFF.